This T cell receptor (beta chain) was captured by sequencing in a study of blood T cells in healthy people across ages. The ends lost 8 bases at V and 11 bases at J; junction bases unmatched: 20. The germline CDR1 and CDR2 sequences are SEHNR and FQNEAQ (reference sequence). The CDR3 totals 17 residues. This clonotype was picked up one time. For the second PCR, which ran for roughly 6 to 11 cycles, a sample-barcoded 5' primer and a J-beta primer mix were used. In TCRdb, the 5' RACE reads were re-called with MiXCR into one record per CDR3 protein. The sample includes about 970,000 distinct CDR3 sequences, around 54% of them seen just once.

Sequenced material: blood. The source of this sequence is a woman in her sixties or seventies in good health. The rearrangement uses TRBV7-9 and TRBJ2-5; 13 bases agree with TRBD2. The CDR3 region is CASGTNIGTSGKDGQYF. For the CDR3, the DNA is TGTGCCAGCGGCACCAACATAGGGACTAGCGGGAAGGATGGGCAGTACTTC.